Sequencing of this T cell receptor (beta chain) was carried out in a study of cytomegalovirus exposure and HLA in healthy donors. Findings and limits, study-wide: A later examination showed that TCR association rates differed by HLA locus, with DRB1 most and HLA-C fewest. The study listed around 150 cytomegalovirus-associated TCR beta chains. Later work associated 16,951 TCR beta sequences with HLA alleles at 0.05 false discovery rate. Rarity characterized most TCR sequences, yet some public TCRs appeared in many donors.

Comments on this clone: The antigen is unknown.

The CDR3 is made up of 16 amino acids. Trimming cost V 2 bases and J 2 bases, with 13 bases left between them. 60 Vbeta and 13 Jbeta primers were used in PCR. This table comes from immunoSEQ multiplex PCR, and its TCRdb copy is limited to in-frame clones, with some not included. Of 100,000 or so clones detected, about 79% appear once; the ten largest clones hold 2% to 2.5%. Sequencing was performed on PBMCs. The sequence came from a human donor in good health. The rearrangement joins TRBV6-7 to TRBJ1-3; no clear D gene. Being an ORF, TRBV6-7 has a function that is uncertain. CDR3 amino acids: CASSYEAGRTGNTIYF. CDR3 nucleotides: TGTGCCAGCAGTTACGAAGCAGGAAGGACTGGAAACACCATATATTTT.